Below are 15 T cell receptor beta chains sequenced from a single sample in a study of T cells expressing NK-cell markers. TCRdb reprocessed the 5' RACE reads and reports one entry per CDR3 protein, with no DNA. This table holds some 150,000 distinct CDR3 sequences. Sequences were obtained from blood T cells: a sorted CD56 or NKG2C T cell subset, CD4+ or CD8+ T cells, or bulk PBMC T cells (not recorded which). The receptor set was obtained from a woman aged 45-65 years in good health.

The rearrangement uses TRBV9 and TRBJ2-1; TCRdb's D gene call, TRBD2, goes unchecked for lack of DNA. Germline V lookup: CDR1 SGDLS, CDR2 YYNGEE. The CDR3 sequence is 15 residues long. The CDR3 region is CASSPGLARPNEQFF.

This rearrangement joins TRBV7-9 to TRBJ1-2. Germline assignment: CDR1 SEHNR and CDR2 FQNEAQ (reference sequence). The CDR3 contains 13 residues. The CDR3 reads CASSPGPLYGYTF. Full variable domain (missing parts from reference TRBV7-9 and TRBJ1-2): DTGVSQNPRHKITKRGQNVTFRCDPISEHNRLYWYRQTLGQGPEFLTYFQNEAQLEKSRLLSDRFSAERPKGSFSTLEIQRTEQGDSAMYLCASSPGPLYGYTFGSGTRLTVV.

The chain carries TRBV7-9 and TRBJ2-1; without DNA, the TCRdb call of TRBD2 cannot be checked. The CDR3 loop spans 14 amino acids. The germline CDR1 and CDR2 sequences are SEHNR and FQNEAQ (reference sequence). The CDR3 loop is CASSRDAGMNEQFF.

The chain's CDR3 is CASSLPGDQPQHF. The rearrangement links TRBV4-1 to TRBJ1-5; TCRdb calls TRBD1, which cannot be checked without DNA. Germline V lookup: CDR1 MGHRA, CDR2 YSYEKL. There are 13 residues in the CDR3.

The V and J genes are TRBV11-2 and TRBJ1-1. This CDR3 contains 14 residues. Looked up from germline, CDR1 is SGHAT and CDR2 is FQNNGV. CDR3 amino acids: CASSFAGGNTEAFF. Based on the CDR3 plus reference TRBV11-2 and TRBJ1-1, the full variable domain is EAGVAQSPRYKIIEKRQSVAFWCNPISGHATLYWYQQILGQGPKLLIQFQNNGVVDDSQLPKDRFSAERLKGVDSTLKIQPAKLEDSAVYLCASSFAGGNTEAFFGQGTRLTVV.

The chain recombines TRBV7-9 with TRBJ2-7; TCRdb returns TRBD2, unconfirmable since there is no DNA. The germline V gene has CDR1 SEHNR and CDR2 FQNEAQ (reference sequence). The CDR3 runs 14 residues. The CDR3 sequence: CASSFPAAPYEQYF.

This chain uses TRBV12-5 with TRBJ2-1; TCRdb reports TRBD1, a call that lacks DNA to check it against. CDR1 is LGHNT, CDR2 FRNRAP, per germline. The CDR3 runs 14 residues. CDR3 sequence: CASGTGQTYNEQFF.

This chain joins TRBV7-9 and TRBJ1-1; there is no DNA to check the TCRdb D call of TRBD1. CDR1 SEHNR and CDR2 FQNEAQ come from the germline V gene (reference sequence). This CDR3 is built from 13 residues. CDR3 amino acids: CASSNREGTEAFF.

The CDR3 spells CASSLLGTEAFF. The chain employs TRBV11-2 and TRBJ1-1. From germline, CDR1 is SGHAT and CDR2 FQNNGV. This CDR3 region has 12 residues.

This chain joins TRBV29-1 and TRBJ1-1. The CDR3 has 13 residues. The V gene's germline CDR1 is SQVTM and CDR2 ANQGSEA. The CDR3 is CSVFAGPNTEAFF.

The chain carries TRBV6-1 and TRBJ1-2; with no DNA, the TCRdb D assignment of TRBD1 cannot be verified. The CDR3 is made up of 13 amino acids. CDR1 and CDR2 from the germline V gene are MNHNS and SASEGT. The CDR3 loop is CASIMDRGSGYTF.

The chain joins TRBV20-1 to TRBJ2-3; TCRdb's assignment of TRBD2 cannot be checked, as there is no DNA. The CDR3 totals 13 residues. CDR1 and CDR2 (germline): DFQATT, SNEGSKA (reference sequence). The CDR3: CSAQRGSTDTQYF.

CDR3 region: CATSRDRGLGKLFF. This chain joins TRBV15 and TRBJ2-2; TCRdb gives TRBD2 as the D gene, but with no DNA this cannot be confirmed. The CDR3 length is 14 residues. CDR1 is LNHNV and CDR2 is YYDKDF in the germline V gene (reference sequence). Based on the CDR3 plus reference TRBV15 and TRBJ2-2, the full variable domain is DAMVIQNPRYQVTQFGKPVTLSCSQTLNHNVMYWYQQKSSQAPKLLFHYYDKDFNNEADTPDNFQSRRPNTSFCFLDIRSPGLGDTAMYLCATSRDRGLGKLFFGEGSRLTVL.

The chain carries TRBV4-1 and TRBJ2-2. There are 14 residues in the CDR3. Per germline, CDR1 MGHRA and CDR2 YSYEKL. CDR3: CASSQVSATGELFF.

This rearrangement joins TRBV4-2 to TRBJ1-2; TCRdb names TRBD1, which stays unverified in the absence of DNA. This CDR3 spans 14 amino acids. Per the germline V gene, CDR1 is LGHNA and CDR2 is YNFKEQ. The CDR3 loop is CASSPGDGSYGYTF.